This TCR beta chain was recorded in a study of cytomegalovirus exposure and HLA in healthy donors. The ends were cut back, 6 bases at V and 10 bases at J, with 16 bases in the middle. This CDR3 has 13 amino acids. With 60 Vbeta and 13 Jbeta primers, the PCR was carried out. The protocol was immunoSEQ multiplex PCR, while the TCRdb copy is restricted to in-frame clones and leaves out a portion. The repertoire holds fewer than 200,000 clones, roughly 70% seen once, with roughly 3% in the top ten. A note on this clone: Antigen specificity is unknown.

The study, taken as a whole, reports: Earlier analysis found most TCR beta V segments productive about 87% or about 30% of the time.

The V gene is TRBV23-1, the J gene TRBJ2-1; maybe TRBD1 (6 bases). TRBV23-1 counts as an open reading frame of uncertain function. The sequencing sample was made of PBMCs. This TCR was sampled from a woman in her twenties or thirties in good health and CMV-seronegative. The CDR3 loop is CASSETGPGEQFF. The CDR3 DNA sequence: TGCGCCAGCAGCGAGACAGGTCCGGGGGAGCAGTTCTTC.